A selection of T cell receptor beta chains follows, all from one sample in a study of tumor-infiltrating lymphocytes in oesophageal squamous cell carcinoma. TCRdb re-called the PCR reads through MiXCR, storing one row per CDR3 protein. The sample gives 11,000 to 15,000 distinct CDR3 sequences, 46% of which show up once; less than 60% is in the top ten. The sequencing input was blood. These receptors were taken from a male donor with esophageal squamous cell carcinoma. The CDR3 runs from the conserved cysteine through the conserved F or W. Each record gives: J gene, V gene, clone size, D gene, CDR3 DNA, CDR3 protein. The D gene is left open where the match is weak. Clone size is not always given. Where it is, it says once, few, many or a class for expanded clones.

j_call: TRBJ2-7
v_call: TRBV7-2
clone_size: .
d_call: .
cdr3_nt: TGTGCCAGCAGCTTCGGGGCTTACAGCTCCTACGAGCAGTACTTC
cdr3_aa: CASSFGAYSSYEQYF

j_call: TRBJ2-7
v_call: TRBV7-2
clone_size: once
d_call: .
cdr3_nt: TGTGCCAGCAGCCGAGCACCCGGAGGGTACGAGCAGTACTTC
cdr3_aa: CASSRAPGGYEQYF

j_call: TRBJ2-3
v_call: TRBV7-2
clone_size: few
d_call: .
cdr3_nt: TGTGCCAGCAGCTTAGTTTACCCGGGACCCGTGACAGATACGCAGTATTTT
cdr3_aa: CASSLVYPGPVTDTQYF

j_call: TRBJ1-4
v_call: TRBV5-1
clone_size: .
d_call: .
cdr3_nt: TGCGCCAGCGGAGAAGGACAGATCAATGAAAAACTGTTTTTT
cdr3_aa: CASGEGQINEKLFF

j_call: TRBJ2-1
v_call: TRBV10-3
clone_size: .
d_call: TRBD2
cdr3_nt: TGTGCCATCAGTAGCGGGGACTTAGCGGGTGAGCAGTTCTTC
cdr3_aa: CAISSGDLAGEQFF

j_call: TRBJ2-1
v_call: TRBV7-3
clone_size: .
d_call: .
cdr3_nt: TGTGCCAGCAGCTTGGGCTCCTACAATGAGCAGTTCTTC
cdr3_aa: CASSLGSYNEQFF

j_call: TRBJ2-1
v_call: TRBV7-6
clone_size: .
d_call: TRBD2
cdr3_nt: TGTGCCAGCAGCTTAAGGCTAGCGGGAGATGGGGAGCAGTTCTTC
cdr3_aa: CASSLRLAGDGEQFF

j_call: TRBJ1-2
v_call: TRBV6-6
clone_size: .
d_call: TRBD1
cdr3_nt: TGTGCCAGCAGTCCCGGGACAGCTACTACCTATGGCTACACCTTC
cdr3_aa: CASSPGTATTYGYTF

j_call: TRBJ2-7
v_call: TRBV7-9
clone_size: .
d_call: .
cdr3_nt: TGTGCCAGCAGCATACAGGGTTTCGAGCAGTACTTC
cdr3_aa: CASSIQGFEQYF

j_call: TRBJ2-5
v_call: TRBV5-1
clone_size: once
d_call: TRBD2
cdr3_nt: TGCGCCAGCAGCTTGGAGCTAGCGGGAGTTTCAGAGACCCAGTTCTTT
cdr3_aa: CASSLELAGVSETQFF

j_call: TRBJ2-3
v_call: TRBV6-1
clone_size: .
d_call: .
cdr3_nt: TGTGCCAGCATGAGTCTAGGGACCACAGATACGCAGTATTTT
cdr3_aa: CASMSLGTTDTQYF

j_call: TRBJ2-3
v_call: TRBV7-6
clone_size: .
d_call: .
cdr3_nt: TGTGCCAGCAGCTGGGGGAAAGATACGCAGTATTTT
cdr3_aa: CASSWGKDTQYF

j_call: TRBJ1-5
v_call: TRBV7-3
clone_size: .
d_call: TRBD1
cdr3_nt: TGTGCCAGCAGCCCAGGGGGACGCAATCAGCCCCAGCATTTT
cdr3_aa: CASSPGGRNQPQHF

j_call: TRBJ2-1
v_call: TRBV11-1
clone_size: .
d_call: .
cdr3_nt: TGTGCCAGCAGCTTAGGGACTTTGCAGGGTATTACCTACAATGAGCAGTTCTTC
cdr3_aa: CASSLGTLQGITYNEQFF

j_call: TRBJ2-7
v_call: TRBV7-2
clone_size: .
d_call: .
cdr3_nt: TGTGCCAGCAGCTATCTGGCCCAACATGGTTCCTACGAGCAGTACTTC
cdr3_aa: CASSYLAQHGSYEQYF

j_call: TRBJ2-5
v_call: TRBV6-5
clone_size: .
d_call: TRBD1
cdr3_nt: TGTGCCAGCAGTTACGGGACAGAAGAGACCCAGTACTTC
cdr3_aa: CASSYGTEETQYF

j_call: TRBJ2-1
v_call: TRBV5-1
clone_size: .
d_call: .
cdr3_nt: TGCGCCAGCAGCTTCGGACAGAACTACGAGCAGTTCTTC
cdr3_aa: CASSFGQNYEQFF

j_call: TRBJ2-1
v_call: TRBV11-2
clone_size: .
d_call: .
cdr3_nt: TGTGCCAGCAGCTTAGAACACTCCTACAATGAGCAGTTCTTC
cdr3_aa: CASSLEHSYNEQFF

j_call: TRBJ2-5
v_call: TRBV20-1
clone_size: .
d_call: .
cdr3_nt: TGCAGTGCTAGACCGGGACTGAATCTCTATGAGCAGTACTTC
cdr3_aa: CSARPGLNLYEQYF

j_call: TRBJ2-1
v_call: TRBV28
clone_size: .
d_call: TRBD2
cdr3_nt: TGTGCCAGCAGGGAAGCTAGCGGGGGATCCTACAATGAGCAGTTCTTC
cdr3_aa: CASREASGGSYNEQFF

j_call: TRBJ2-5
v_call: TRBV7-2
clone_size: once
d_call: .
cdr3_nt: TGTGCCAGCAGCTTCGCAGGACTGCAAGAGACCCAGTACTTC
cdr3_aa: CASSFAGLQETQYF

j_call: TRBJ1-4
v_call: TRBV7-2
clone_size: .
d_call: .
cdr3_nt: TGTGCCAGCAGCTCGAACATGGTGGAAAATGAAAAACTGTTTTTT
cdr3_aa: CASSSNMVENEKLFF

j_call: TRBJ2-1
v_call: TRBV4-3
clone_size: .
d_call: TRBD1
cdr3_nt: TGCGCCAGCAGCCAGGACAGGGGCCCAGAGACCCAGTTCTTC
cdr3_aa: CASSQDRGPETQFF

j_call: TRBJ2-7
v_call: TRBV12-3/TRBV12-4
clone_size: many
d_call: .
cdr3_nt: TGTGCCAGCAGCCTCAGCGGCCCGGGCTACGAGCAGTACTTC
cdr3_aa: CASSLSGPGYEQYF

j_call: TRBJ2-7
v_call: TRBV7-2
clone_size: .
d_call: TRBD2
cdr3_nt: TGTGCCAGCAGCCATACTAGCGGGATATCCGAGCAGTACTTC
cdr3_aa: CASSHTSGISEQYF

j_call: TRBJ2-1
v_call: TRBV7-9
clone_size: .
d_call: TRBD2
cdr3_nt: TGTGCCAGCAGAGGACCGGGACTACGCTCCTACAATGAGCAGTTCTTC
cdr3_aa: CASRGPGLRSYNEQFF

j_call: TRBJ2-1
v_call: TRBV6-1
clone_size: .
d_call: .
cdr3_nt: TGTGCCAGCAGTCAGGACGGTTACGGGCAGTTCTTC
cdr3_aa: CASSQDGYGQFF

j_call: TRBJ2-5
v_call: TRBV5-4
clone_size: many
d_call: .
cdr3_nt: TGTGCCGGAAGCCCGGAGGGGGCGGGACAAGAGACCCAGTACTTC
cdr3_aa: CAGSPEGAGQETQYF

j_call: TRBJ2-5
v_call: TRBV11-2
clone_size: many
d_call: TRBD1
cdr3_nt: TGTGCCAGCAGCAAAAGGGACAGGGAGGTACAAGAGACCCAGTACTTC
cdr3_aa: CASSKRDREVQETQYF

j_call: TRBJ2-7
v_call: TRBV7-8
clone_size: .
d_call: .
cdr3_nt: TGTGCCAGCAGCTTAAGTCGGAGGGGTGGCTACGAGCAGTACTTC
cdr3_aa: CASSLSRRGGYEQYF

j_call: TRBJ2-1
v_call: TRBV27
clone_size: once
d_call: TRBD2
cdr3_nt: TGTGCCAGCAGTACCGGGACTAAGGCCTACGAGCAGTTCTTC
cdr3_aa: CASSTGTKAYEQFF

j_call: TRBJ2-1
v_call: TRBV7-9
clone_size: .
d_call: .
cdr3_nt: TGTGCCAGCAACTCCCCGGGGGCAGGGTCCTACGAGCAGTTCTTC
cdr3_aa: CASNSPGAGSYEQFF

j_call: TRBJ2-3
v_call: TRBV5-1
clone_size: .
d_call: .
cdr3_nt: TGCGCCAGCAGCTTCCAGGGGTTAGCTACAGATACGCAGTATTTT
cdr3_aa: CASSFQGLATDTQYF

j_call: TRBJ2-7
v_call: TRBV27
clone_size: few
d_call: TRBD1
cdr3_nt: TGTGCCAGCAGTTCCGCCGGACAGGGGAGCTACGAGCAGTACTTC
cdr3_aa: CASSSAGQGSYEQYF

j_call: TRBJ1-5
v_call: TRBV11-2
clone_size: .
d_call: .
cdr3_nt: TGTGCCAGCAGCTTAGGTCCCCCAGGGTCAGGGCAGCCCCAGCATTTT
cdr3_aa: CASSLGPPGSGQPQHF

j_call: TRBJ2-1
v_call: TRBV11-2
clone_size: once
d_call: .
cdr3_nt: TGTGCCAGCAGACCTCCCGGGACTGGGAATGAGCAGTTCTTC
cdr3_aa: CASRPPGTGNEQFF

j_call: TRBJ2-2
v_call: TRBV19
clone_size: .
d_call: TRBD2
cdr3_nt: TGTGCCAGTAGGAGCGGGGACGCGAACACCGGGGAGCTGTTTTTT
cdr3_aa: CASRSGDANTGELFF

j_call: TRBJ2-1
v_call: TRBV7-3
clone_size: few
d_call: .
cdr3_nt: TGTGCCAGCAGCTTAGGTGTAGGAGAGCAGTTCTTC
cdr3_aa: CASSLGVGEQFF

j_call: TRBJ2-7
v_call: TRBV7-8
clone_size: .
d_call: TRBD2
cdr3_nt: TGTGCCACCGGGGAGCGGGGATCCTACGAGCAGTACTTC
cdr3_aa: CATGERGSYEQYF

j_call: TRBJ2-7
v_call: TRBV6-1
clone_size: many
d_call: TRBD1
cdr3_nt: TGTGCCAGCAGTAACCGGGACAGCTCCTACGAGCAGTACTTC
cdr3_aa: CASSNRDSSYEQYF

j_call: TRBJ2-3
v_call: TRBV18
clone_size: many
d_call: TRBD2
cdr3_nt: TGTGCCAGCTCACCAGAAGCGGGAAAAGGCGATACGCAGTATTTT
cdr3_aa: CASSPEAGKGDTQYF

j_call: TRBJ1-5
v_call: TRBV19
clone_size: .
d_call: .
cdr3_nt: TGTGCCAGTAGACCCGGGACAATCCATCAGCCCCAGCATTTT
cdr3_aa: CASRPGTIHQPQHF

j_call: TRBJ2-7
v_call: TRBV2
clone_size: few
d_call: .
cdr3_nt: TGTGCCAGCAGTGAAGCCAACGAGCAGTACTTC
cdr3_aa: CASSEANEQYF

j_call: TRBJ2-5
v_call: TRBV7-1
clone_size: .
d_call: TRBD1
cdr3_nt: TGTGCCAGTAGACCCTCAGGGGGAGAGACCCAGTACTTC
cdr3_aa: CASRPSGGETQYF

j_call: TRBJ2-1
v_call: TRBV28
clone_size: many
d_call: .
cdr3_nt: TGTGCCAGCAGTTTATTTTTGAGCTCCTACAATGAGCAGTTCTTC
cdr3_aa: CASSLFLSSYNEQFF